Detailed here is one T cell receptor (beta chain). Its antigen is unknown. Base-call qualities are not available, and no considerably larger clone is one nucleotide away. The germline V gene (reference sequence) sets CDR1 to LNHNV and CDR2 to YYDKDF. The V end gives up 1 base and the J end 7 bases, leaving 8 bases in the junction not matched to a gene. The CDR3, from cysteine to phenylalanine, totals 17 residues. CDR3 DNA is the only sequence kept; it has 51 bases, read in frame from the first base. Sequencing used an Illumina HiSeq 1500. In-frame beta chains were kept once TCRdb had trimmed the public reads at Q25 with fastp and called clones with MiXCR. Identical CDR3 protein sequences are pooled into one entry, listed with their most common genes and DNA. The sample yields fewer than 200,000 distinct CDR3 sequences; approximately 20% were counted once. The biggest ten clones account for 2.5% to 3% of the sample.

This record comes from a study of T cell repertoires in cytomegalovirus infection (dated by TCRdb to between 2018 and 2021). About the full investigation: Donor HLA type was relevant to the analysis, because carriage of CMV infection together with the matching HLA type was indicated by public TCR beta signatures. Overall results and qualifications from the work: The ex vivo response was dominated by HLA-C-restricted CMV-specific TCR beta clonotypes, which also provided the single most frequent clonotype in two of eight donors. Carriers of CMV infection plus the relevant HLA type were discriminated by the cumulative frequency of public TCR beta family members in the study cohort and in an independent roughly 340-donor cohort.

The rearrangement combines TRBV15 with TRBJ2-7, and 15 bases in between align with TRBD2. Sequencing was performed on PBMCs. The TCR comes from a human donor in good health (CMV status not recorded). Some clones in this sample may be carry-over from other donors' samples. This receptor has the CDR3 CATSRGGGTSGRKEQYF. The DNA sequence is TGTGCCACCAGCAGAGGTGGCGGGACTAGCGGGAGGAAAGAGCAGTACTTC. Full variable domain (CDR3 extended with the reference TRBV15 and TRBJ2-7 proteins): DAMVIQNPRYQVTQFGKPVTLSCSQTLNHNVMYWYQQKSSQAPKLLFHYYDKDFNNEADTPDNFQSRRPNTSFCFLDIRSPGLGDTAMYLCATSRGGGTSGRKEQYFGPGTRLTVT.